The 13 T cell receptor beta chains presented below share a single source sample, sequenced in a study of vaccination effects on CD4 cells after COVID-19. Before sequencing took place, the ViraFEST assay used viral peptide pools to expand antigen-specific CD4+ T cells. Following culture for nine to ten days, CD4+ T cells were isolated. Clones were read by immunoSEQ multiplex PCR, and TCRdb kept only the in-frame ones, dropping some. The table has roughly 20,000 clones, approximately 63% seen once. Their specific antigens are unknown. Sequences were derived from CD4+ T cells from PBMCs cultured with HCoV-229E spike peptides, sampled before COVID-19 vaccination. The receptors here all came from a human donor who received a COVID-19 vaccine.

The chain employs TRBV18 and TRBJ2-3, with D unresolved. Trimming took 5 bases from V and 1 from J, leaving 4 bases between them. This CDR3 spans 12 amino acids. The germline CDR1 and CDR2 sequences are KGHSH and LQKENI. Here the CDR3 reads CASSSGTDTQYF. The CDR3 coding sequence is TGTGCCAGCTCAAGCGGCACAGATACGCAGTATTTT. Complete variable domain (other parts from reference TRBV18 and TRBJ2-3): NAGVMQNPRHLVRRRGQEARLRCSPMKGHSHVYWYRQLPEEGLKFMVYLQKENIIDESGMPKERFSAEFPKEGPSILRIQQVVRGDSAAYFCASSSGTDTQYFGPGTRLTVL.

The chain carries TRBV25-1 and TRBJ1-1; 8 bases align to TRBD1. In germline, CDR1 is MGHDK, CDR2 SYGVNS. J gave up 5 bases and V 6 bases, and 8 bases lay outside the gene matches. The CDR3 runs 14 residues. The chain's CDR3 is CASSGQGRLTEAFF. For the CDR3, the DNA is TGTGCCAGCAGCGGACAGGGAAGGTTGACTGAAGCTTTCTTT.

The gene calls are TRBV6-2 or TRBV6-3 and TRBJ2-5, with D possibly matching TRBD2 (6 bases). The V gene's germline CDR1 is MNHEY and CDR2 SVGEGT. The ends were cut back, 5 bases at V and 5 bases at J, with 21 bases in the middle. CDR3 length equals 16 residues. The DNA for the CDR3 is TGTGCCAGCAGTAATTTAGGGACTCCTCATTCGGAGACCCAGTACTTC. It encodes CASSNLGTPHSETQYF.

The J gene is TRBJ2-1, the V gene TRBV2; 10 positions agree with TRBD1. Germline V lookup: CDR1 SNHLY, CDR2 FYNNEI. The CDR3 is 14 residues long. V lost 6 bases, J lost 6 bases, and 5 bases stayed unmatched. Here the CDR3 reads CASRAGTGVNEQFF. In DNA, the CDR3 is TGTGCCAGCAGAGCCGGGACAGGGGTCAATGAGCAGTTCTTC.

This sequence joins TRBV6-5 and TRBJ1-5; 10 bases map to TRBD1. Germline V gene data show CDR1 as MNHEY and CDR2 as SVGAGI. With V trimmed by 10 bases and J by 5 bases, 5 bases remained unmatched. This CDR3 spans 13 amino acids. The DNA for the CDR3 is TGTGCCACCGGGACAGGGGTATATCAGCCCCAGCATTTT. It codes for CATGTGVYQPQHF.

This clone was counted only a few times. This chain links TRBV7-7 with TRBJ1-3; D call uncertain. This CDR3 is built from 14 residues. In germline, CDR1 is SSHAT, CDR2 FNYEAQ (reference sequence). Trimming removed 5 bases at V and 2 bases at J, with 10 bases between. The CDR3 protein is CASSRQGTGNTIYF. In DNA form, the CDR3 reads TGTGCCAGCAGCCGGCAAGGCACTGGAAACACCATATATTTT. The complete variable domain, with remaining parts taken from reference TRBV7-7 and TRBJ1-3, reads GAGVSQSPRYKVTKRGQDVTLRCDPISSHATLYWYQQALGQGPEFLTYFNYEAQPDKSGLPSDRFSAERPEGSISTLTIQRTEQRDSAMYRCASSRQGTGNTIYFGEGSWLTVV.

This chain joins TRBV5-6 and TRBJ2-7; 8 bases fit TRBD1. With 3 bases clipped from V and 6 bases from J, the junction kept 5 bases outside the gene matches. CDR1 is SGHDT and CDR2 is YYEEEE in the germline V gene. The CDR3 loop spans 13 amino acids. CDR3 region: CASSYWTGSEQYF. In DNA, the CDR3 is TGTGCCAGCAGCTACTGGACAGGGAGCGAGCAGTACTTC. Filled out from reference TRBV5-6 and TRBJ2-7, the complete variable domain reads DAGVTQSPTHLIKTRGQQVTLRCSPKSGHDTVSWYQQALGQGPQFIFQYYEEEERQRGNFPDRFSGHQFPNYSSELNVNALLLGDSALYLCASSYWTGSEQYFGPGTRLTVT.

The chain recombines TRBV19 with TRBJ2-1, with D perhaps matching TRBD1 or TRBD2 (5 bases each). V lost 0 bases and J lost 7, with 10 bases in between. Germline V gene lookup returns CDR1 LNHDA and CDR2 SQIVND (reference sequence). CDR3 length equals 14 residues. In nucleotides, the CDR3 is TGTGCCAGTAGTATAGACTGGGACCAAAATGAGCAGTTCTTC. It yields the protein CASSIDWDQNEQFF.

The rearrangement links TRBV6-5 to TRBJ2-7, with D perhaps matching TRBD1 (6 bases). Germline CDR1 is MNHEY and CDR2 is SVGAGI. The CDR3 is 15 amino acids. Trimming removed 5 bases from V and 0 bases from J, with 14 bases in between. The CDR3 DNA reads TGTGCCAGCAGTAGGGGGAGATCCAGCTCCTACGAGCAGTACTTC. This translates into CASSRGRSSSYEQYF.

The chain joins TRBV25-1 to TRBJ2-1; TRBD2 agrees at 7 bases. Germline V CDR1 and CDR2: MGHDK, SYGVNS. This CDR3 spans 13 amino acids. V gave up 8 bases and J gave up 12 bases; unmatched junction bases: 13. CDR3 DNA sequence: TGTGCCAGCGGTCCTGGACTAGGACCGCGGCAGTTCTTC. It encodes CASGPGLGPRQFF. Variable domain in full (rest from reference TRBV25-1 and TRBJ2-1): EADIYQTPRYLVIGTGKKITLECSQTMGHDKMYWYQQDPGMELHLIHYSYGVNSTEKGDLSSESTVSRIRTEHFPLTLESARPSHTSQYLCASGPGLGPRQFFGPGTRLTVL.

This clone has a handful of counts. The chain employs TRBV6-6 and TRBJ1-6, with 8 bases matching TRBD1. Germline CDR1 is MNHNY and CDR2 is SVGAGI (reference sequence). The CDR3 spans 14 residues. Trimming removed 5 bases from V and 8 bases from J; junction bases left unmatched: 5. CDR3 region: CASSTTGADSPLHF. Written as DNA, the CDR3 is TGTGCCAGCAGTACGACAGGGGCCGATTCACCCCTCCACTTT.

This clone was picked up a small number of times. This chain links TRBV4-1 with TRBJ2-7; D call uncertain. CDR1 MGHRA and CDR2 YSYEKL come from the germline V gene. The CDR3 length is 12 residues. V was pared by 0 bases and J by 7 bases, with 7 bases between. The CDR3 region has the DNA TGCGCCAGCAGCCAAGATTTGAGGGAGCAGTACTTC. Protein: CASSQDLREQYF.

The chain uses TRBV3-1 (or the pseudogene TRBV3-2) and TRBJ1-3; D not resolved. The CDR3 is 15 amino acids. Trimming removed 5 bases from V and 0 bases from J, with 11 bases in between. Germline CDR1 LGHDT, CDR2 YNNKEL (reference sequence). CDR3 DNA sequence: TGTGCCAGCAGCGTGGACGTAAGCTCTGGAAACACCATATATTTT. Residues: CASSVDVSSGNTIYF.